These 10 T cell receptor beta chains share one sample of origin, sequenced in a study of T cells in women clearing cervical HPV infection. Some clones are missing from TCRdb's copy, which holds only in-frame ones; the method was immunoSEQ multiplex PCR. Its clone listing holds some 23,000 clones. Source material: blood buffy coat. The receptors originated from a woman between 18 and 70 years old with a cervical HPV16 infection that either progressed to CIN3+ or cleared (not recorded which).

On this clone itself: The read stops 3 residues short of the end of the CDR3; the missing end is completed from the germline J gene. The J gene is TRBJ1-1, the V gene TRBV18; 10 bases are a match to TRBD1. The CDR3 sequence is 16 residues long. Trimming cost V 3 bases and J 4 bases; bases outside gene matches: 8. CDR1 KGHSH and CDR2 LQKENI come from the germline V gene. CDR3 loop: CASSPRDRGIGTEAFF. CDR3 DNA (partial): TGTGCCAGCTCACCCCGGGACAGGGGAATTGGCACTGAA.

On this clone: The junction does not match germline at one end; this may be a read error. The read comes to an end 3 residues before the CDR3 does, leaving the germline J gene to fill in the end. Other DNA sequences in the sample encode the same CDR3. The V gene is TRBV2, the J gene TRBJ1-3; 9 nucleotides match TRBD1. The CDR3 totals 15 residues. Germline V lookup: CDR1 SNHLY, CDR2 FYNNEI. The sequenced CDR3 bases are TGTGCCAGCAGTGTTTACAGGGGGCTTGGAAACACT. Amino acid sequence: CASSVYRGLGNT. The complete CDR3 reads CASSVYRGLGNTIYF.

This chain's CDR3 is CASPPKAAFF. CDR3 bases read: TGTGCCAGCCCGCCCAAAGCG. The chain has TRBV5-8 and TRBJ1-1; D gene unclear. The read ends 3 residues before the CDR3 terminus; that terminus is restored from the germline J gene. The germline V gene encodes CDR1 SGHTS and CDR2 YDEGEE. The length of the CDR3 is 10 residues.

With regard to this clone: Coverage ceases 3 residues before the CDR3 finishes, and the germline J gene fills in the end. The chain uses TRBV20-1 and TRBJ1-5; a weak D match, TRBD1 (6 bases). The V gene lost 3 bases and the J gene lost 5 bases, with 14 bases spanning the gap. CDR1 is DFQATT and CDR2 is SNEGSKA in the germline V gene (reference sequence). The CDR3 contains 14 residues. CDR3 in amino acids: CSASGGASYQPQHF. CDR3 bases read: TGCAGTGCTAGTGGGGGGGCCTCCTATCAGCCC.

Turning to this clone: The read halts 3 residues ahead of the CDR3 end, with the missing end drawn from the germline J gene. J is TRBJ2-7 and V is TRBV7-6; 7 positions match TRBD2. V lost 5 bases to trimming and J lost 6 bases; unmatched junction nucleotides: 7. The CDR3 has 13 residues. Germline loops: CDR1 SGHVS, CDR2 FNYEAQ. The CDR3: CASSPGTGGEQYF. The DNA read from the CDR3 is TGTGCCAGCAGCCCGGGGACGGGGGGCGAG. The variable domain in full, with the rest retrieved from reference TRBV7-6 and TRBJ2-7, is GAGVSQSPRYKVTKRGQDVALRCDPISGHVSLYWYRQALGQGPEFLTYFNYEAQQDKSGLPNDRFSAERPEGSISTLTIQRTEQRDSAMYRCASSPGTGGEQYFGPGTRLTVT.

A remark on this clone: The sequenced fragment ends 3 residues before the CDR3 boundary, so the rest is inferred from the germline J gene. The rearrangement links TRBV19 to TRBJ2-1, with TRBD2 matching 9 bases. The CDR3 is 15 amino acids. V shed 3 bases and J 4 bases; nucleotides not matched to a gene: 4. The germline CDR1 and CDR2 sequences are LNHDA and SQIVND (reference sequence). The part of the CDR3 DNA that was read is TGTGCCAGTAGTATTAGCGGGAGTGGGTACAATGAG. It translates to CASSISGSGYNE. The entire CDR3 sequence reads CASSISGSGYNEQFF.

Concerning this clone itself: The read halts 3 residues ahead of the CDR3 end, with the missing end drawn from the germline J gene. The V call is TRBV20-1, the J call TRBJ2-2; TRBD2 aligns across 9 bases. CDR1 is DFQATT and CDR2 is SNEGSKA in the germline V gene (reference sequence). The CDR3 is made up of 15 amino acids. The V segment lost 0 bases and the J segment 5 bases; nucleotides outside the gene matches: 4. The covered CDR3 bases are TGCAGTGCTAGAGAATCCGGACTAGCGACCGGGGAG. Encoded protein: CSARESGLATGE. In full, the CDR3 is CSARESGLATGELFF.

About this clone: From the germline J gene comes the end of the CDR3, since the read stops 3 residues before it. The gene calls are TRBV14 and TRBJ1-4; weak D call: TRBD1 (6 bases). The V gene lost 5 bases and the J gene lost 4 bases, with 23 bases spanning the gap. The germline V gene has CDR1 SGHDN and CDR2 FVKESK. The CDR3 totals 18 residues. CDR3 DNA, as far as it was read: TGTGCCAGCAGCGAAGCACACAGGGCACAGGGACGTAATGAAAAA. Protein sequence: CASSEAHRAQGRNEK. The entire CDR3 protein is CASSEAHRAQGRNEKLFF.

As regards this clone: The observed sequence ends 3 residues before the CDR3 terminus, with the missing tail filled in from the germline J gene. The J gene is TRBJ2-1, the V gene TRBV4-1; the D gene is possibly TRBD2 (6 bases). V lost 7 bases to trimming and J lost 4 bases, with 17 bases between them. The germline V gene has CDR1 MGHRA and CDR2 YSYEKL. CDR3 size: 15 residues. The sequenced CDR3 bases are TGCGCCAGCACGAGTTCGGACTACTCATACAATGAG. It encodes CASTSSDYSYNE. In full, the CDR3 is CASTSSDYSYNEQFF.

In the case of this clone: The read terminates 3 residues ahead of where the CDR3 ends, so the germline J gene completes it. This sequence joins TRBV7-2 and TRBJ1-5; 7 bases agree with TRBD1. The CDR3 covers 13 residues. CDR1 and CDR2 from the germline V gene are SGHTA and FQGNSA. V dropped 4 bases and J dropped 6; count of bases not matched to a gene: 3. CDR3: CASSYTGVQPQHF. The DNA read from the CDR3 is TGTGCCAGCAGCTACACAGGGGTTCAGCCC.